The rows below give T cell receptor beta chains drawn from one sample of a study of T cell repertoires in cytomegalovirus infection. TCRdb processed the reads anew with MiXCR; each CDR3 protein has one entry. The sample contains nearly 650,000 distinct CDR3 sequences, around 24% of which appear only once. Sequencing was done on a sample of CD8+ T cells from PBMCs. All receptors come from a human donor in good health (CMV status not recorded). Some clones in this sample may be carry-over from other donors' samples. Each CDR3 is given with its conserved first and last residue. Fields, in order: J gene, D gene, V gene, clone size, CDR3 DNA, CDR3 protein. D genes are given only for firm matches. The size field is filled for only some rows; it gives once, few, many or a size class.

TRBJ1-5,TRBD1,TRBV12-3/TRBV12-4,.,TGTGCCAGCAGTTTGGGACAGGCCGATCAGCCCCAGCATTTT,CASSLGQADQPQHF
TRBJ1-2,TRBD1,TRBV6-6,many,TGTGCCAGCGGACTGGGACAGTATGGCTACACCTTC,CASGLGQYGYTF
TRBJ1-1,.,TRBV2,.,TGTGCCAGCAGTTTCTTTCCGGACGAGGTCACTGAAGCTTTCTTT,CASSFFPDEVTEAFF
TRBJ2-3,.,TRBV24-1,.,TGTGCCACCAGTGATCGCCGGGACCCCAGAGATACGCAGTATTTT,CATSDRRDPRDTQYF
TRBJ1-5,.,TRBV6-5,.,TGTGCCAGCAGTTACGATAGCGGGAATCAGCCCCAGCATTTT,CASSYDSGNQPQHF
TRBJ1-1,TRBD1,TRBV5-1,.,TGCGCCAGCAGCGGTTGGACAGGTCAAGGCACTGAAGCTTTCTTT,CASSGWTGQGTEAFF
TRBJ2-3,.,TRBV6-5,many,TGTGCCAGCAGGAATACCCCCACAGATACGCAGTATTTT,CASRNTPTDTQYF
TRBJ2-1,.,TRBV19,few,TGTGCCAGTAGTATGATCCCCGACAGCTACAATGAGCAGTTCTTC,CASSMIPDSYNEQFF
TRBJ1-1,.,TRBV2,.,TGTGCCAGCAAGGACAGCCCTATGAACACTGAAGCTTTCTTT,CASKDSPMNTEAFF
TRBJ2-1,TRBD2,TRBV11-2,.,TGTGCCACCGCGGGGGATGAGCAGTTCTTC,CATAGDEQFF
TRBJ2-1,.,TRBV20-1,few,TGCAGTGCCCGGAGCCCTAGCTCCTACAATGAGCAGTTCTTC,CSARSPSSYNEQFF
TRBJ2-1,.,TRBV12-3/TRBV12-4,.,TGTGCCAGCTCTGCGAGAGGGGTAGGCACCTACAATGAGCAGTTCTTC,CASSARGVGTYNEQFF
TRBJ1-4,.,TRBV12-5,.,TGTGCTAGTGGTTTTAGGGCTAATGAAAAACTGTTTTTT,CASGFRANEKLFF
TRBJ2-2,TRBD1,TRBV28,.,TGTGCCAGCAGTTTACGTCCAGGGGGCATGACCGGGGAGCTGTTTTTT,CASSLRPGGMTGELFF
TRBJ1-1,.,TRBV20-1,few,TGCAGTGCTGCCCCCCCAGCGATGAACACTGAAGCTTTCTTT,CSAAPPAMNTEAFF
TRBJ2-7,.,TRBV29-1,.,TGCAGCGGGCAGGGGCGCGAGCAGTACTTC,CSGQGREQYF
TRBJ2-5,.,TRBV4-1,.,TGCGCCAGCAGCCAAAATGCGCAACTCCAAGAGACCCAGTACTTC,CASSQNAQLQETQYF
TRBJ1-2,TRBD1,TRBV4-2,many,TGTGCCAGCAGCCAAGACCTCGGTGGACAGGGAGAAGGCTACACCTTC,CASSQDLGGQGEGYTF
TRBJ2-1,.,TRBV9,.,TGTGCCAGCAGCGTGTCCGGGAAATCTTACAATGAGCAGTTCTTC,CASSVSGKSYNEQFF
TRBJ1-4,.,TRBV7-9,.,TGTGCCAGCAGCCCTCCGGGGGACGAACCCTACCCTATTAATGAAAAACTGTTTTTT,CASSPPGDEPYPINEKLFF
TRBJ1-1,.,TRBV5-1,few,TGCGCCAGCAGCCCCCTTGCCCTCACTGAAGCTTTCTTT,CASSPLALTEAFF
TRBJ1-6,.,TRBV28,.,TGTGCCAGCAGTCCCACAGGGTATCTTTCGGGCTCCTATAATTCACCCCTCCACTTT,CASSPTGYLSGSYNSPLHF
TRBJ2-7,.,TRBV29-1,few,TGCAGCGTTGACGACGGTACCTCCTACGAGCAGTACTTC,CSVDDGTSYEQYF
TRBJ1-2,.,TRBV15,.,TGTGCCACCAGCAGAGTAGGCGGGGTGGGCTATGGCTACACCTTC,CATSRVGGVGYGYTF
TRBJ2-7,.,TRBV7-9,.,TGTGCCAGCAGCTTAGCGCGGGGCAGTTCCCCCGAGCAGTACTTC,CASSLARGSSPEQYF
TRBJ1-3,.,TRBV7-9,.,TGTGCCAGCAGCTTAGTCGCCAGCGACTCTGGAAACACCATATATTTT,CASSLVASDSGNTIYF
TRBJ2-7,.,TRBV6-2/TRBV6-3,once,TGTGCCAGCAGTTACGTGACGGCTACGGACGAGCAGTACTTC,CASSYVTATDEQYF
TRBJ2-3,.,TRBV4-2,.,TGTGCCAGCAGCCAAGATCGGTGGGGGTCCACAGATACGCAGTATTTT,CASSQDRWGSTDTQYF
TRBJ2-1,TRBD1,TRBV2,.,TGTGCCAGCAACTCCTTGGGACAGGGCGGCAATGAGCAGTTCTTC,CASNSLGQGGNEQFF
TRBJ1-1,TRBD1,TRBV7-9,many,TGTGCCAGCAGCTTCCCCGGTACGGGACAGGTGAACACTGAAGCTTTCTTT,CASSFPGTGQVNTEAFF
TRBJ2-1,.,TRBV6-2/TRBV6-3,many,TGTGCCAGCAGTTACTCATCTCGGGGTGGCTACAATGAGCAGTTCTTC,CASSYSSRGGYNEQFF